Below are 24 T cell receptor beta chains sequenced from a single sample in a study of T cell responses to AZD1222 COVID-19 vaccine. The table came from immunoSEQ multiplex PCR; TCRdb's copy has only in-frame clones and leaves some out. The sample has about 100,000 clones; about 93% are singletons. The sample consisted of peripheral blood, taken on day 0 of AZD1222 vaccination. Receptor source: an adult in good health.

This chain links TRBV3-1 (or the pseudogene TRBV3-2) with TRBJ1-1; 9 bases fit TRBD1. Germline CDR1 LGHDT, CDR2 YNNKEL (reference sequence). J gave up 3 bases and V 6 bases, and 5 bases lay outside the gene matches. The CDR3 contains 14 residues. In nucleotides, the CDR3 is TGTGCCAGCAGGGGCTGGACAGGGGACACTGAAGCTTTCTTT. This sequence encodes CASRGWTGDTEAFF.

V gene TRBV19 combines with J gene TRBJ1-1; D may be TRBD1 (5 bases). CDR1 is LNHDA, CDR2 SQIVND, per germline (reference sequence). With 7 bases removed from V and 4 bases from J, the gap between germline ends came to 7 bases. The CDR3 runs to 11 residues. The CDR3 is CASTGATEAFF. The CDR3 nucleotides are TGTGCCAGTACCGGGGCCACTGAAGCTTTCTTT.

V usage is TRBV7-3 and J usage is TRBJ2-2, with D possibly matching TRBD2 (7 bases). CDR3 length: 17 amino acids. Trimming left V 5 bases short and J 2 bases short, with 18 bases between. Germline CDR1 SGHTA, CDR2 FQGTGA. The CDR3 spells CASSLSGDTFNTGELFF. The CDR3 DNA reads as TGTGCCAGCAGCCTCAGCGGGGACACATTCAACACCGGGGAGCTGTTTTTT.

The chain recombines TRBV5-1 with TRBJ2-7; weak D call: TRBD1 (7 bases). The germline V gene has CDR1 SGHRS and CDR2 YFSETQ. The CDR3 is 14 amino acids. The germline V and J ends were trimmed by 0 bases and 5 bases, with 12 bases remaining between them. Here the CDR3 reads CASSLVPGGNEQYF. Here the CDR3 DNA reads TGCGCCAGCAGCTTGGTTCCAGGGGGGAACGAGCAGTACTTC.

The chain employs TRBV18 and TRBJ2-1, with 13 positions matching TRBD2. Germline V gene data show CDR1 as KGHSH and CDR2 as LQKENI. The CDR3 has 15 amino acids. After removal of 6 bases from V and 8 bases from J, the junction contained 7 bases not matched to a gene. The CDR3: CASSVVGLAGDEQFF. CDR3 nucleotides: TGTGCCAGCTCCGTCGTAGGACTAGCGGGAGATGAGCAGTTCTTC.

This clone was observed a few times. The chain couples TRBV18 to TRBJ1-1, with a weak D call TRBD1 (5 bases). The CDR3 has 13 residues. Germline V gene sequence: CDR1 KGHSH, CDR2 LQKENI. V was cut by 6 bases and J by 11 bases, with 19 bases left in between. CDR3 residues: CASSPRGGADAFF. In DNA form, the CDR3 reads TGTGCCAGCTCTCCTAGGGGAGGAGCAGACGCTTTCTTT.

The chain recombines TRBV6-5 with TRBJ2-1, with D maybe TRBD1 (6 bases). The CDR3 extends over 15 amino acids. V dropped 8 bases and J dropped 0 bases, with 14 bases sitting between them. CDR1 and CDR2 from the germline V gene are MNHEY and SVGAGI. Written as DNA, the CDR3 is TGTGCCAGCCGACAACAGGGTAGCTCCTACAATGAGCAGTTCTTC. Translation gives CASRQQGSSYNEQFF.

The chain recombines TRBV27 with TRBJ1-2; a weak D match, TRBD1 (6 bases). The CDR3 consists of 14 residues. Trimming shortened V by 8 bases and J by 4 bases, and 17 bases separated the two germline ends. Germline V gene data show CDR1 as MNHEY and CDR2 as SMNVEV (reference sequence). In nucleotides, the CDR3 is TGTGCCAGCGCTTGGACGGGGGGCGCCTATGGCTACACCTTC. Protein sequence: CASAWTGGAYGYTF.

The V call is TRBV5-4, the J call TRBJ2-5; TRBD2 matches 11 bases. The germline CDR1 and CDR2 sequences are SGHNT and YYREEE (reference sequence). This CDR3 is built from 14 residues. The V and J ends lost 4 bases and 3 bases, in that order; junction bases with no gene match: 2. The DNA of the CDR3 is TGTGCCAGCAGCCCGACTAGCGGGGAAGAGACCCAGTACTTC. Translation gives CASSPTSGEETQYF.

The chain joins TRBV5-4 to TRBJ2-1, with TRBD2 matching over 9 bases. From germline, CDR1 is SGHNT and CDR2 YYREEE (reference sequence). V was pared by 4 bases and J by 7 bases, with 12 bases of the junction left unmatched. The CDR3 spans 16 residues. CDR3 residues: CASSHSLAGAVNEQFF. The CDR3 bases are TGTGCCAGCAGCCATTCTTTAGCGGGAGCGGTTAATGAGCAGTTCTTC.

V and J are TRBV12-3 or TRBV12-4 and TRBJ1-2, with unresolved D. The CDR3 is made up of 13 amino acids. V dropped 4 bases and J dropped 6 bases, with 12 bases sitting between them. The CDR3 DNA reads as TGTGCCAGCAGTTCTTACACTCTGGATGGCTACACCTTC. It is translated as CASSSYTLDGYTF.

The chain couples TRBV10-1 to TRBJ2-7, with no clear D. CDR1 is WNHNN and CDR2 is SYGVQD in the germline V gene (reference sequence). V lost 1 base and J 6 bases, leaving 10 bases between the germline ends. The CDR3 consists of 13 residues. The CDR3 nucleotides read TGCGCCAGCAGTGAGTGGTTAGGGTCCGAGCAGTACTTC. Its protein product is CASSEWLGSEQYF.

The chain has TRBV25-1 and TRBJ1-2; tentative D call: TRBD1 (5 bases). This CDR3 is built from 12 residues. V was clipped by 1 base and J by 6 bases, with 6 bases between them. In germline, CDR1 is MGHDK, CDR2 SYGVNS. For the CDR3, the DNA is TGTGCCAGCAGTGAATTGGGGGATGGCTACACCTTC. This codes for CASSELGDGYTF.

The chain joins TRBV27 to TRBJ2-7, with TRBD1 as a possible D gene (5 bases). Trimming took 4 bases from V and 1 from J, leaving 8 bases between them. CDR1 is MNHEY and CDR2 is SMNVEV in the germline V gene (reference sequence). The CDR3 totals 13 residues. The CDR3 region has the DNA TGTGCCAGCAGTTATCAGGGATCCTACGAGCAGTACTTC. Its translation is CASSYQGSYEQYF.

In its sample, this clone was seen once. V and J are TRBV5-6 and TRBJ2-1, with TRBD2 matching 9 bases. The CDR3 is 12 amino acids. Germline V gene data show CDR1 as SGHDT and CDR2 as YYEEEE. Losses at the gene ends were 4 bases for V and 14 bases for J; bases not matched to a gene: 7. CDR3 sequence: CASSRIGTSKFF. CDR3 sequence (DNA): TGTGCCAGCAGCCGAATTGGGACTAGCAAGTTCTTC.

V is TRBV19 and J is TRBJ1-3; D unclear. Germline V lookup: CDR1 LNHDA, CDR2 SQIVND (reference sequence). Trimming shortened V by 3 bases and J by 0 bases, and 15 bases separated the two germline ends. The CDR3 length is 17 residues. The CDR3 nucleotides are TGTGCCAGTAGTATTCCGAGGTTGTCGAGCTCTGGAAACACCATATATTTT. This encodes CASSIPRLSSSGNTIYF.

This chain connects TRBV19 to TRBJ1-1; a weak D match, TRBD1 (6 bases). Germline V lookup: CDR1 LNHDA, CDR2 SQIVND (reference sequence). V was clipped by 3 bases and J by 7 bases, with 9 bases between them. This CDR3 has 12 amino acids. Here the CDR3 DNA reads TGTGCCAGTAGTATGGTAGGGGGTGAAGCTTTCTTT. Residues: CASSMVGGEAFF.

The chain uses TRBV10-3 and TRBJ2-2; D uncertain. The CDR3 runs 12 residues. V shed 3 bases and J shed 7 bases, with 6 bases lying between them. Germline V gene lookup returns CDR1 ENHRY and CDR2 SYGVKD. CDR3 region: CAISDQDGELFF. CDR3 sequence (DNA): TGTGCCATCAGTGACCAGGACGGGGAGCTGTTTTTT.

This clone was found once. The CDR3 nucleotides read TGCGCCAGCAGCCAAGATGTCGGACTAAGGGGGGGGGAGCAGTTCTTC. Protein: CASSQDVGLRGGEQFF. This chain links TRBV4-1 with TRBJ2-1, with D possibly being TRBD2 (7 bases). The CDR3 totals 16 residues. The V end lost 0 bases, the J end lost 10 bases, and 19 bases lay between the germline ends. In germline, CDR1 is MGHRA, CDR2 YSYEKL.

V and J are TRBV30 and TRBJ1-6; D is unresolved. The germline CDR1 and CDR2 sequences are GTSNPN and SVGIG (reference sequence). V lost 2 bases and J 0 bases, leaving 11 bases between the germline ends. The CDR3 extends over 16 amino acids. The DNA for the CDR3 is TGTGCCTGGAGTAAACAGCTCAGCTCCTATAATTCACCCCTCCACTTT. Protein product: CAWSKQLSSYNSPLHF.

The chain combines TRBV7-9 with TRBJ1-1; D unclear. The V and J ends lost 3 bases and 3 bases respectively, with 14 bases between them. This CDR3 region has 15 residues. The germline CDR1 and CDR2 sequences are SEHNR and FQNEAQ (reference sequence). CDR3 nucleotides: TGTGCCAGCAGCTTGTCTGTCGGCCGGGACACTGAAGCTTTCTTT. This codes for CASSLSVGRDTEAFF.

This chain links TRBV9 with TRBJ1-2, with D perhaps matching TRBD1 (6 bases). The CDR3 has 15 residues. V was pared by 7 bases and J by 1 base, with 17 bases between. In germline, CDR1 is SGDLS, CDR2 YYNGEE. The CDR3 region has the DNA TGTGCCAGCGGGCCAGGACAGATTATTAACTATGGCTACACCTTC. Its translation: CASGPGQIINYGYTF.

The V call is TRBV21-1, the J call TRBJ1-5. TRBV21-1 is a listed pseudogene. This CDR3 comprises 14 residues. Written as DNA, the CDR3 is TGTGCCAGTCAAGGGACGGATAGCAATCAGCCCCAGCATTTT. This gives the protein CASQGTDSNQPQHF.

This chain uses TRBV3-1 (or the pseudogene TRBV3-2) with TRBJ2-5, with D perhaps TRBD1 (5 bases). The V gene's germline CDR1 is LGHDT and CDR2 YNNKEL (reference sequence). The CDR3 spans 14 residues. V was pared by 4 bases and J by 5 bases, with 14 bases between. CDR3 sequence reads: CASSPPAGSETQYF. In DNA, the CDR3 is TGTGCCAGCAGCCCCCCCGCAGGGTCGGAGACCCAGTACTTC.